This note documents a single TCR beta chain sequence. TCRdb keeps only in-frame clones here, not all; method: immunoSEQ multiplex PCR. The sample lists around 130,000 clones; roughly 92% were seen once. These data belong to a study of T cell responses to AZD1222 COVID-19 vaccine. CDR1 and CDR2 from the germline V gene are SGHVS and FNYEAQ. Trimming took 5 bases from V and 1 from J, leaving 20 bases between them. This CDR3 has 18 residues. Source: peripheral blood, taken on day 0 of AZD1222 vaccination. This rearrangement joins TRBV7-6 to TRBJ2-2; D might be TRBD1 or TRBD2, each matching 6 bases. The source is an adult in good health. CDR3 DNA: TGTGCCAGCAGCACAATACGGGGGCCCAAAGTGAACACCGGGGAGCTGTTTTTT. Encoded protein: CASSTIRGPKVNTGELFF.